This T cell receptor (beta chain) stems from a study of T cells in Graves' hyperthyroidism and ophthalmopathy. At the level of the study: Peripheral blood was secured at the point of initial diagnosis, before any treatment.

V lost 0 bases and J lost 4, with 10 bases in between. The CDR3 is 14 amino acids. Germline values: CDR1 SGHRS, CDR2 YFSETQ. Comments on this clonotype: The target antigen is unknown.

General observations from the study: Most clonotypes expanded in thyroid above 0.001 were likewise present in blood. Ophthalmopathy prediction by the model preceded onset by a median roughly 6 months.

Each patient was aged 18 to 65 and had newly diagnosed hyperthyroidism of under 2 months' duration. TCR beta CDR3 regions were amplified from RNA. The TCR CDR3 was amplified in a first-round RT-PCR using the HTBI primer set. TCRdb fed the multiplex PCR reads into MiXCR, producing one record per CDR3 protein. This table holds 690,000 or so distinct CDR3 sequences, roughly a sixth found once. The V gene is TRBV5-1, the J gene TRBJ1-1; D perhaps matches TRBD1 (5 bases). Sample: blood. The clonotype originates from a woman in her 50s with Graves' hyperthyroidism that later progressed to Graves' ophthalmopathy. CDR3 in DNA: TGCGCCAGCAGCTTGGCCATGGGGGTCACTGAAGCTTTCTTT. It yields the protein CASSLAMGVTEAFF.